This T cell receptor beta chain was sequenced for a study of response to subunit inactivated influenza vaccine. The CDR3 sequence is 15 residues long. The trim removed 5 bases at V and 2 bases at J, leaving 1 base unmatched. CDR1 and CDR2 from the germline V gene are MNHEY and SMNVEV (reference sequence). This clonotype appeared many times. TCRdb re-called the RT-PCR reads through MiXCR, storing one row per CDR3 protein. The sample consists of 180,000 or so distinct CDR3 sequences, 12% of them appearing once. The sample was also linked to a second study, of T cells expressing NK-cell markers. From that report: 5'RACE template switching with UMIs generated TCR beta cDNA. In the group of eight sequenced donors, seven were HCMV-seropositive and one was seronegative. The study found dominant NKG2C+ clonotypes at about 1.0-7.0% of CD8+ T cells in five or six donors.

This clonotype originated in a man between 50 and 59 years old who received an inactivated influenza vaccine. Sequencing used CD8+ T cells sorted from PBMCs, obtained roughly 13 days after vaccination. The rearrangement uses TRBV27 and TRBJ2-2; TRBD2 matches at 11 bases. DNA for the CDR3: TGTGCCAGCAGTCTAGCGGGAGGAAACACCGGGGAGCTGTTTTTT. Translating gives CASSLAGGNTGELFF.